A single sample is the source of the 22 T cell receptor beta chains below, sequenced in a study of Ad26.COV2.S vaccination and SARS-CoV-2 variants. Treatment given: about 20 received Ad26.COV2.S at low or high dose, single or two shots; a few received placebo; per-sample allocation not given. After the first vaccine or placebo injection, samples were drawn on day 63. The data were produced by immunoSEQ multiplex PCR, yet TCRdb's version contains in-frame clones alone and is incomplete. The profile shows 380,000 or so clones, about 88% of them singletons. The input for sequencing was peripheral blood, taken in a trial of Ad26.COV2.S vaccine versus placebo. These TCRs come from a person aged 18 to 65 who received the Ad26.COV2.S COVID-19 vaccine or a placebo.

The chain recombines TRBV7-9 with TRBJ2-3, with a tentative D call TRBD2 (5 bases). Trimming left V 3 bases short and J 0 bases short, with 13 bases between. This CDR3 comprises 16 residues. The germline V gene has CDR1 SEHNR and CDR2 FQNEAQ (reference sequence). DNA for the CDR3: TGTGCCAGCAGCTTCCGCTGGACTGGCAGCACAGATACGCAGTATTTT. It translates to CASSFRWTGSTDTQYF.

V and J are TRBV19 and TRBJ1-2; tentative D call: TRBD1 (5 bases). The V end lost 5 bases, the J end lost 3 bases, and 19 bases lay between the germline ends. This CDR3 region has 16 residues. Germline V gives CDR1 LNHDA, CDR2 SQIVND (reference sequence). The CDR3 here is CASSPGHSTKHYGYTF. CDR3 sequence (DNA): TGTGCCAGTAGTCCCGGACACTCGACGAAACACTATGGCTACACCTTC.

This rearrangement joins TRBV4-2 to TRBJ1-2; 7 nucleotides line up with TRBD1. Losses at the gene ends were 0 bases for V and 8 bases for J; bases not matched to a gene: 6. The CDR3 runs 14 residues. Germline values: CDR1 LGHNA, CDR2 YNFKEQ. Here the CDR3 reads CASSQDGQAVGYTF. The DNA for the CDR3 is TGTGCCAGCAGCCAAGATGGACAGGCGGTGGGCTACACCTTC.

V and J are TRBV27 and TRBJ2-7; 13 bases agree with TRBD2. This CDR3 region has 17 residues. Germline CDR1 and CDR2: MNHEY and SMNVEV (reference sequence). Trimming at V came to 5 bases and at J to 4 bases, leaving 11 bases not matched to a gene. The CDR3 is CASSLYSGLAGPYEQYF. CDR3 in DNA: TGTGCCAGCAGTCTGTATTCGGGACTAGCGGGACCGTACGAGCAGTACTTC.

The V gene is TRBV11-2, the J gene TRBJ2-7, with D uncertain. V lost 5 bases and J lost 2, with 10 bases in between. This CDR3 region has 13 residues. Germline loops: CDR1 SGHAT, CDR2 FQNNGV. Here the CDR3 DNA reads TGTGCCAGCAGCCCTTTGGCGGCCTACGAGCAGTACTTC. Protein: CASSPLAAYEQYF.

This rearrangement joins TRBV6-5 to TRBJ2-7, with D hard to call. Trimming removed 3 bases from V and 2 bases from J, with 17 bases in between. Germline values: CDR1 MNHEY, CDR2 SVGAGI. The CDR3 length is 16 residues. This CDR3 reads CASSYSTALPPYEQYF. CDR3 nucleotide sequence: TGTGCCAGCAGTTATTCAACAGCCTTGCCACCCTACGAGCAGTACTTC.

The genes are TRBV3-1 (or the pseudogene TRBV3-2) and TRBJ1-6; D gene unclear. Trimming left V 3 bases short and J 5 bases short, with 8 bases between. Germline lookup yields CDR1 LGHDT and CDR2 YNNKEL (reference sequence). There are 14 residues in the CDR3. The chain's CDR3 is CASSHTRDNSPLHF. As DNA, the CDR3 is TGTGCCAGCAGCCACACAAGGGATAATTCACCCCTCCACTTT.

The chain couples TRBV24-1 to TRBJ1-5; 7 bases are shared with TRBD1. Germline CDR1 is KGHDR and CDR2 is SFDVKD. This CDR3 comprises 16 residues. V was pared by 3 bases and J by 3 bases, with 7 bases of the junction left unmatched. The CDR3 is CATSDTRQGDNQPQHF. CDR3 DNA: TGTGCCACCAGTGATACTAGACAGGGAGACAATCAGCCCCAGCATTTT.

The chain links TRBV7-2 to TRBJ2-7; TRBD2 matches at 10 bases. The CDR3 sequence is 15 residues long. Germline V CDR1 and CDR2: SGHTA, FQGNSA. J was trimmed by 4 bases and V by 5 bases; bases with no gene match: 8. The CDR3 DNA reads as TGTGCCAGCAGCCCCAGACTTAGCGGGAGGTACGAGCAGTACTTC. Its translation is CASSPRLSGRYEQYF.

The table lists this clone with a few counts. The chain has TRBV19 and TRBJ2-7, with 8 bases fitting TRBD1. Germline CDR1 reads LNHDA; CDR2 reads SQIVND (reference sequence). V was pared by 9 bases and J by 3 bases, with 13 bases of the junction left unmatched. The CDR3 contains 15 residues. The CDR3 nucleotides read TGTGCCAGCACCTCAGGTGGGACAGGAGTCTACGAGCAGTACTTC. This translates into CASTSGGTGVYEQYF.

The genes are TRBV4-3 and TRBJ2-2, with D unresolved. Trimming cost V 1 base and J 0 bases, with 6 bases left between them. In germline, CDR1 is LGHNA, CDR2 YSLEER. There are 15 residues in the CDR3. CDR3 amino acids: CASSQGNANTGELFF. The DNA for the CDR3 is TGCGCCAGCAGCCAAGGAAACGCGAACACCGGGGAGCTGTTTTTT.

The rearrangement uses TRBV28 and TRBJ2-7, with TRBD2 identical over 12 bases. The CDR3 consists of 15 residues. The ends lost 4 bases at V and 1 base at J; junction bases unmatched: 2. Germline V gene sequence: CDR1 MDHEN, CDR2 SYDVKM. For the CDR3, the DNA is TGTGCCAGCAGTTCTAGCGGGGGGGAATCCTACGAGCAGTACTTC. This codes for CASSSSGGESYEQYF.

The chain employs TRBV19 and TRBJ2-2, with D hard to call. CDR3 length: 12 residues. V lost 9 bases and J lost 6, with 11 bases in between. Germline loops: CDR1 LNHDA, CDR2 SQIVND (reference sequence). Here the CDR3 DNA reads TGTGCCAGCTGGCGGAATGCCGGGGAGCTGTTTTTT. It translates to CASWRNAGELFF. The whole variable domain, remainder taken from reference TRBV19 and TRBJ2-2, is DGGITQSPKYLFRKEGQNVTLSCEQNLNHDAMYWYRQDPGQGLRLIYYSQIVNDFQKGDIAEGYSVSREKKESFPLTVTSAQKNPTAFYLCASWRNAGELFFGEGSRLTVL.

The gene calls are TRBV5-6 and TRBJ1-2; 7 bases map to TRBD1. V was pared by 2 bases and J by 7 bases, with 2 bases of the junction left unmatched. Germline V gene lookup returns CDR1 SGHDT and CDR2 YYEEEE. The CDR3 sequence is 12 residues long. CDR3 residues: CASSLDRAGYTF. The CDR3 DNA is TGTGCCAGCAGCTTAGACAGGGCTGGCTACACCTTC.

The chain combines TRBV2 with TRBJ1-2; 11 nucleotides agree with TRBD1. The CDR3 has 16 amino acids. From germline, CDR1 is SNHLY and CDR2 FYNNEI. V was pared by 5 bases and J by 3 bases, with 8 bases of the junction left unmatched. For the CDR3, the DNA is TGTGCCAGCAGTATCCTATGGACAGGGGGCGACTATGGCTACACCTTC. It translates to CASSILWTGGDYGYTF.

The V call is TRBV6-2 or TRBV6-3, the J call TRBJ2-5; no reliable D call. Germline CDR1 and CDR2: MNHEY and SVGEGT. The CDR3 sequence is 13 residues long. Deletions cut 3 bases from V and 5 bases from J, with 10 bases between. The CDR3 DNA follows: TGTGCCAGCAGTTATCAAGGCCCGGAGACCCAGTACTTC. Translated, it gives CASSYQGPETQYF.

This rearrangement joins TRBV2 to TRBJ1-4, with D perhaps matching TRBD1 (5 bases). This CDR3 has 13 amino acids. In germline, CDR1 is SNHLY, CDR2 FYNNEI. The germline V and J ends were trimmed by 6 bases and 7 bases, with 12 bases remaining between them. In nucleotides, the CDR3 is TGTGCCAGCAGAGGCAGGGTGGGTGAAAAACTGTTTTTT. Amino acid sequence: CASRGRVGEKLFF.

V is TRBV4-1 and J is TRBJ1-4; 9 positions agree with TRBD1. CDR1 and CDR2 (germline): MGHRA, YSYEKL. Trimming took 2 bases from V and 8 from J; bases not matched to a gene: 6. CDR3 size: 15 residues. CDR3 DNA sequence: TGCGCCAGCAGCCAAATACAGGGGGCTGGGGAAAAACTGTTTTTT. Protein sequence: CASSQIQGAGEKLFF.

V usage is TRBV11-2 and J usage is TRBJ2-1; possibly TRBD1 or TRBD2 for D (5 bases each). Per germline, CDR1 SGHAT and CDR2 FQNNGV. The CDR3 runs to 15 residues. Deletions cut 1 base from V and 4 bases from J, with 11 bases between. In DNA form, the CDR3 reads TGTGCCAGCAGCTTAGCCGGGACCGAGTACAATGAGCAGTTCTTC. Translated, it gives CASSLAGTEYNEQFF.

The rearrangement uses TRBV7-8 and TRBJ1-1; D not certain. Germline V gives CDR1 SGHVS, CDR2 FQNEAQ. Trimming pared 5 bases from V and 6 bases from J, leaving 16 bases between. This CDR3 comprises 14 residues. The CDR3 region is CASSLPSRRPEAFF. The DNA of the CDR3 is TGTGCCAGCAGCCTCCCCTCCCGGCGACCTGAAGCTTTCTTT.

The genes are TRBV5-1 and TRBJ1-1; TRBD1 matches at 7 bases. CDR1 is SGHRS and CDR2 is YFSETQ in the germline V gene. This CDR3 is 16 amino acids long. Trimming removed 0 bases from V and 1 base from J; junction bases left unmatched: 6. CDR3 loop: CASSLGLAGGNTEAFF. CDR3 nucleotide sequence: TGCGCCAGCAGCTTGGGCTTGGCAGGGGGGAACACTGAAGCTTTCTTT.

The chain joins TRBV25-1 to TRBJ2-3, with 7 bases aligning to TRBD1. Losses at the gene ends were 4 bases for V and 2 bases for J; bases not matched to a gene: 12. Germline loops: CDR1 MGHDK, CDR2 SYGVNS. The CDR3 is made up of 17 amino acids. The CDR3 DNA reads as TGTGCCAGCAGTGCCTCACAGGGGAGATCTTCCACAGATACGCAGTATTTT. Amino acids: CASSASQGRSSTDTQYF.